A single sample gave rise to the 10 T cell receptor beta chains below, sequenced in a study of cytomegalovirus exposure and HLA in healthy donors. Primers included in the PCR were 60 Vbeta and 13 Jbeta primers. Sequencing used immunoSEQ multiplex PCR; TCRdb keeps in-frame clones, though not all of them. The table has 160,000 or so clones, roughly 80% seen once; the top ten hold roughly 5%. Sequenced sample: PBMCs. Every receptor here comes from a man in his forties in good health and CMV-seronegative.

This chain links TRBV18 with TRBJ1-5; D is undetermined. The CDR3 has 13 residues. CDR1 and CDR2 (germline): KGHSH, LQKENI. V lost 6 bases and J lost 7, with 13 bases in between. The CDR3 DNA reads TGTGCCAGCTCTCTTACGGTGCAACAGCCCCAGCATTTT. This codes for CASSLTVQQPQHF.

The chain links TRBV2 to TRBJ2-1, with D possibly matching TRBD2 (6 bases). From germline, CDR1 is SNHLY and CDR2 FYNNEI. V shed 0 bases and J shed 9 bases, with 12 bases lying between them. The CDR3 totals 14 residues. The CDR3 loop is CASSEAEGQGEQFF. The CDR3 DNA follows: TGTGCCAGCAGTGAAGCGGAGGGGCAGGGTGAGCAGTTCTTC.

The rearrangement uses TRBV30 and TRBJ2-4; D may be TRBD1 (6 bases). Germline assignment: CDR1 GTSNPN and CDR2 SVGIG (reference sequence). Trimming removed 0 bases from V and 9 bases from J, with 12 bases in between. The CDR3 loop spans 13 amino acids. In DNA, the CDR3 is TGTGCCTGGAGTGTCAGGGGAGAGGGCATTCAGTACTTC. This sequence encodes CAWSVRGEGIQYF.

The chain has TRBV10-2 and TRBJ1-2; D is uncertain. V dropped 2 bases and J dropped 4 bases, with 8 bases sitting between them. The CDR3 is 13 amino acids. CDR1 is WSHSY, CDR2 SAAADI, per germline. The CDR3 loop is CASSEAAGYGYTF. The CDR3 region has the DNA TGCGCCAGCAGTGAGGCGGCGGGCTATGGCTACACCTTC.

This chain links TRBV11-3 with TRBJ1-1; 8 nucleotides agree with TRBD1. The CDR3 sequence is 15 residues long. With V trimmed by 7 bases and J by 2 bases, 9 bases remained unmatched. CDR1 and CDR2 from the germline V gene are SGHNT and YENEEA. CDR3 sequence: CASTRGRGLNTEAFF. In DNA form, the CDR3 reads TGTGCCAGCACTCGGGGCAGGGGGCTAAACACTGAAGCTTTCTTT.

The CDR3 region is CASSLALDRGHGYTF. The CDR3 DNA reads as TGTGCCAGCAGCTTAGCGCTGGACAGGGGCCATGGCTACACCTTC. The V gene is TRBV7-2, the J gene TRBJ1-2; 9 bases fit TRBD1. The CDR3 is 15 residues long. Germline CDR1 and CDR2: SGHTA and FQGNSA. V dropped 0 bases and J dropped 6; count of bases not matched to a gene: 5.

The V call is TRBV9, the J call TRBJ2-2; a possible D gene is TRBD2 (7 bases). CDR3 length: 17 amino acids. Per the germline V gene, CDR1 is SGDLS and CDR2 is YYNGEE. V was cut by 4 bases and J by 5 bases, with 21 bases left in between. This CDR3 is CASSQFERGGPTGELFF. CDR3 nucleotides: TGTGCCAGCAGCCAATTTGAGAGGGGGGGGCCGACCGGGGAGCTGTTTTTT.

This clone came up once. This chain links TRBV10-3 with TRBJ1-4; tentatively, D is TRBD1 (5 bases). Germline CDR1 and CDR2: ENHRY and SYGVKD. Trimming pared 8 bases from V and 5 bases from J, leaving 9 bases between. This CDR3 comprises 12 residues. For the CDR3, the DNA is TGTGCCATCGTGACAGTAAATGAAAAACTGTTTTTT. Translating gives CAIVTVNEKLFF.

The rearrangement links TRBV6-1 to TRBJ1-2, with a tentative D call TRBD1 (5 bases). CDR1 is MNHNS and CDR2 is SASEGT in the germline V gene. There are 15 residues in the CDR3. Trimming took off 1 base at V and 4 bases at J, with 13 bases between the two ends. CDR3 in amino acids: CASSEVRGLGYGYTF. The CDR3 nucleotides read TGTGCCAGCAGTGAAGTAAGGGGATTAGGCTATGGCTACACCTTC.

The chain employs TRBV7-3 and TRBJ2-1, with TRBD1 as a possible D gene (5 bases). The V end was cut by 2 bases, the J end by 8 bases, with 10 bases between. The CDR3 totals 13 residues. Germline lookup yields CDR1 SGHTA and CDR2 FQGTGA. CDR3 nucleotide sequence: TGTGCCAGCAGCTTAGAAGGGGTCGATGAGCAGTTCTTC. This codes for CASSLEGVDEQFF.